Sequencing of this TCR beta chain was carried out in a study of OX40 agonist ivuxolimab in advanced cancers. Overall study: The patients' treatment was ivuxolimab, an agonistic anti-OX40 (CD134) antibody.

Germline V lookup: CDR1 SEHNR, CDR2 FQNEAQ (reference sequence). The CDR3 loop spans 16 amino acids. V lost 6 bases and J lost 1; bases outside the gene matches: 7. Only in-frame clones appear in the TCRdb table, and some are missing; sequencing was by immunoSEQ multiplex PCR. The sample lists about 110,000 clones, approximately 90% occurring once. This TCR was recovered from an adult with an advanced solid tumor such as melanoma, head and neck, liver or kidney cancer. Specimen: CD4+ or CD8+ T cells sorted from blood, collected in a trial of the OX40 agonist ivuxolimab. This rearrangement joins TRBV7-9 to TRBJ2-4, with TRBD2 matching over 9 bases. CDR3 loop: CASSPTSGWAKNIQYF. The CDR3 region has the DNA TGTGCCAGCAGTCCAACTAGCGGGTGGGCCAAAAACATTCAGTACTTC. Variable domain in full (rest from reference TRBV7-9 and TRBJ2-4): DTGVSQNPRHKITKRGQNVTFRCDPISEHNRLYWYRQTLGQGPEFLTYFQNEAQLEKSRLLSDRFSAERPKGSFSTLEIQRTEQGDSAMYLCASSPTSGWAKNIQYFGAGTRLSVL.